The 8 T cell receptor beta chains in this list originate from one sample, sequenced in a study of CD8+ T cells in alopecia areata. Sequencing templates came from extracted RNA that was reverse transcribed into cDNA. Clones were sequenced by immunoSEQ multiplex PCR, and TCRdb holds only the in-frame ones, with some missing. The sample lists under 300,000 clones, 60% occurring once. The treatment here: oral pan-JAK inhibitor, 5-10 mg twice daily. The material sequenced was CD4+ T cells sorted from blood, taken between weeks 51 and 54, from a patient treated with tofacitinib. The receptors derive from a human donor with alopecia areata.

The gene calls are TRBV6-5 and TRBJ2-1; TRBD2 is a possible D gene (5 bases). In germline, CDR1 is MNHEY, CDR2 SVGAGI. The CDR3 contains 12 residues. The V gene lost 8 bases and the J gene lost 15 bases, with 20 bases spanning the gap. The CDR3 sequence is CASEDAASILFF. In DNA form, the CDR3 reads TGTGCCAGCGAGGATGCAGCTAGCATTCTGTTCTTC.

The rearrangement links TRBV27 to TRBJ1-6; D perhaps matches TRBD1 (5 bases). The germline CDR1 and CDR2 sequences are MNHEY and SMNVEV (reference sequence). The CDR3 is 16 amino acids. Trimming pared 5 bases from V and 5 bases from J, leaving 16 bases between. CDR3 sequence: CASSPNSGTDNSPLHF. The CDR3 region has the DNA TGTGCCAGCAGTCCGAACTCCGGGACTGATAATTCACCCCTCCACTTT.

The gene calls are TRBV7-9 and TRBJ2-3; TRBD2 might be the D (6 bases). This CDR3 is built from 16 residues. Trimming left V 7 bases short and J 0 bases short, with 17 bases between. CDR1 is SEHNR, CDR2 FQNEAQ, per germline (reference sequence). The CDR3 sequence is CASTPWRGTSTDTQYF. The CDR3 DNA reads TGTGCCAGCACCCCCTGGCGGGGTACTAGCACAGATACGCAGTATTTT.

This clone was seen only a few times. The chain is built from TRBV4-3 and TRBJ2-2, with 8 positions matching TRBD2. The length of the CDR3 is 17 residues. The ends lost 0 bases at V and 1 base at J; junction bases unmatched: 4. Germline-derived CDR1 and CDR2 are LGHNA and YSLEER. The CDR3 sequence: CASSQEVSGGNTGELFF. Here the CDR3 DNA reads TGCGCCAGCAGCCAAGAGGTCAGCGGGGGGAACACCGGGGAGCTGTTTTTT.

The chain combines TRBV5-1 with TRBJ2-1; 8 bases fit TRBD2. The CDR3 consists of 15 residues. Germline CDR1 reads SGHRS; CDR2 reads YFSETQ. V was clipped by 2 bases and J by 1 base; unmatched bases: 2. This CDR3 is CASSLLAESYNEQFF. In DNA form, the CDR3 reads TGCGCCAGCAGCTTACTAGCGGAGTCCTACAATGAGCAGTTCTTC.

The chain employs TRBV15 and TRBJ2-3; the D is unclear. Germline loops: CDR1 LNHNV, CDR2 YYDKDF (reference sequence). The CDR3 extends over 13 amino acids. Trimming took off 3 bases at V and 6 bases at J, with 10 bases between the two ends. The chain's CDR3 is CATSSLSLDTQYF. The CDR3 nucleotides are TGTGCCACCAGCAGTCTCTCGCTGGATACGCAGTATTTT.

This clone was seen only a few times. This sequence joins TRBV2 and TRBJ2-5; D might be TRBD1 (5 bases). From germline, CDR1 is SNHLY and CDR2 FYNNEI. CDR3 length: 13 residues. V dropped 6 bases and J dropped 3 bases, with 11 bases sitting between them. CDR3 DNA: TGTGCCAGCAGCAGGGCGTGGAAAGAGACCCAGTACTTC. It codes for CASSRAWKETQYF.

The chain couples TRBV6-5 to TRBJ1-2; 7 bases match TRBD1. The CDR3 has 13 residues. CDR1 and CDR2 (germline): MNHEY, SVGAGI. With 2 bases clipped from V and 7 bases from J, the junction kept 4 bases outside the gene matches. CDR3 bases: TGTGCCAGCAGTTACGCAAACAGGGGTGGCTACACCTTC. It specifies CASSYANRGGYTF.